These 27 T cell receptor beta chains originate from one sample sequenced in a study of CD8+CD57+ T cells in acquired aplastic anemia (dated by TCRdb to the late 2010s). The instrument was an Illumina HiSeq 2000. Genomic DNA served as template for TCR beta VDJ combination and CDR3 sequence profiling. Using fastp at Q25 and MiXCR, TCRdb reprocessed the public reads and kept productive beta chains. Entries are consolidated by CDR3 protein sequence, retaining the most common genes and DNA. This sample comprises around 130,000 distinct CDR3 sequences, roughly 50% of them detected only once. The top ten clonotypes cover around 2.5% of the sample. The sequenced sample consisted of sorted CD4+, CD8+, or CD8+CD57+ T cells (not recorded which) from PBMCs. The receptors stem from a human donor in good health, serving as a control.

This clonotype showed up many times. The rearrangement links TRBV6-1 to TRBJ1-2; 10 bases agree with TRBD1. CDR1 and CDR2 (germline): MNHNS, SASEGT. Trimming at V came to 6 bases and at J to 4 bases, leaving 11 bases not matched to a gene. This CDR3 spans 16 amino acids. CDR3 coding DNA: TGTGCCAGCAGATCCGGGACAGGGGTGACAGGCTATGGCTACACCTTC. Residues: CASRSGTGVTGYGYTF.

The genes are TRBV30 and TRBJ1-4; no reliable D call. Germline V gives CDR1 GTSNPN, CDR2 SVGIG (reference sequence). The V gene lost 3 bases and the J gene lost 6 bases, with 17 bases spanning the gap. This CDR3 has 15 residues. The CDR3 sequence: CAWRAPGFWDEKLFF. The DNA for the CDR3 is TGTGCCTGGAGGGCGCCGGGATTCTGGGATGAAAAACTGTTTTTT. Based on the CDR3 plus reference TRBV30 and TRBJ1-4, the full variable domain is SQTIHQWPATLVQPVGSPLSLECTVEGTSNPNLYWYRQAAGRGLQLLFYSVGIGQISSEVPQNLSASRPQDRQFILSSKKLLLSDSGFYLCAWRAPGFWDEKLFFGSGTQLSVL.

This clonotype was picked up many times. V usage is TRBV20-1 and J usage is TRBJ1-6; D remains ambiguous. The CDR3 is 14 residues long. Between the trimmed V and J ends, which lost 0 bases and 9 bases, there was a span of 12 bases. The V gene's germline CDR1 is DFQATT and CDR2 SNEGSKA (reference sequence). Here the CDR3 reads CSARDKGSGSPLHF. The CDR3 bases are TGCAGTGCTAGAGATAAGGGCTCAGGTTCACCCCTCCACTTT.

Concerning this clonotype itself: One end of the junction does not line up with germline, which may come from a read error. J is TRBJ1-2 and V is TRBV19; D perhaps matches TRBD1 (5 bases). CDR1 LNHDA and CDR2 SQIVND come from the germline V gene (reference sequence). The CDR3 is made up of 15 amino acids. The CDR3 loop is CASSVETERFYGYTF. CDR3 nucleotides: TGTGCCAGTAGTGTAGAGACAGAAAGATTCTATGGCTACACCTTC. Based on the CDR3 plus reference TRBV19 and TRBJ1-2, the full variable domain is DGGITQSPKYLFRKEGQNVTLSCEQNLNHDAMYWYRQDPGQGLRLIYYSQIVNDFQKGDIAEGYSVSREKKESFPLTVTSAQKNPTAFYLCASSVETERFYGYTFGSGTRLTVV.

The chain has TRBV7-9 and TRBJ2-7, with D unclear. CDR3 length: 13 amino acids. Deletions cut 1 base from V and 4 bases from J, with 8 bases between. Germline assignment: CDR1 SEHNR and CDR2 FQNEAQ (reference sequence). The CDR3 coding sequence is TGTGCCAGCAGCTTAGTGTCGGAGTACGAGCAGTACTTC. This gives the protein CASSLVSEYEQYF.

This clonotype was observed once. The chain has TRBV7-3 and TRBJ1-1; 10 bases agree with TRBD1. Germline V gene sequence: CDR1 SGHTA, CDR2 FQGTGA. The trim removed 4 bases at V and 9 bases at J, leaving 8 bases unmatched. The CDR3 runs to 14 residues. In DNA, the CDR3 is TGTGCCAGCAGCTCCGTCCCGGGACAGGGGCAAGCTTTCTTT. Residues: CASSSVPGQGQAFF. Variable domain in full (rest from reference TRBV7-3 and TRBJ1-1): GAGVSQTPSNKVTEKGKYVELRCDPISGHTALYWYRQSLGQGPEFLIYFQGTGAADDSGLPNDRFFAVRPEGSVSTLKIQRTERGDSAVYLCASSSVPGQGQAFFGQGTRLTVV.

This clonotype has more than one count but fewer than ten. The CDR3 bases are TGTGCCAGCAGCTTAGATGGGAATCAGCCCCAGCATTTT. Translating gives CASSLDGNQPQHF. This chain uses TRBV7-2 with TRBJ1-5; D unclear. V lost 1 base, J lost 4 bases, and 5 bases lay in between. From germline, CDR1 is SGHTA and CDR2 FQGNSA. This CDR3 is 13 amino acids long.

Worth noting for this clonotype: This may be a read error: a much more frequent sequence differs by one nucleotide. This rearrangement joins TRBV7-2 to TRBJ1-4; 8 nucleotides align to TRBD1. The germline V gene encodes CDR1 SGHTA and CDR2 FQGNSA. The CDR3 is made up of 15 amino acids. CDR3 coding DNA: TGTGCCAGCAGCTCCCGGGACAGGCTCAATGAAAAACCGTTTTTT. Translated: CASSSRDRLNEKPFF.

In its sample, this clonotype ranks as medium-sized. The junction differs from germline at one of its ends, possibly a read error. This rearrangement joins TRBV25-1 to TRBJ1-1; the D is unclear. Germline CDR1 MGHDK, CDR2 SYGVNS. CDR3 length: 14 residues. The CDR3 protein is CASSGSPRNAEAFF. The CDR3 coding sequence is TGTGCCAGCAGTGGTAGTCCCCGGAACGCTGAAGCTTTCTTT.

This clonotype has a count of ten or more. V usage is TRBV5-4 and J usage is TRBJ2-7, with D tentatively TRBD1 or TRBD2 (5 bases each). From germline, CDR1 is SGHNT and CDR2 YYREEE (reference sequence). Trimming removed 0 bases from V and 5 bases from J, with 12 bases in between. The CDR3 runs 14 residues. The CDR3 nucleotides are TGTGCCAGCAGCTTGGGCAGGGAGAGCGACGAGCAGTACTTC. Protein product: CASSLGRESDEQYF. Variable domain in full (rest from reference TRBV5-4 and TRBJ2-7): ETGVTQSPTHLIKTRGQQVTLRCSSQSGHNTVSWYQQALGQGPQFIFQYYREEENGRGNFPPRFSGLQFPNYSSELNVNALELDDSALYLCASSLGRESDEQYFGPGTRLTVT.

The chain carries TRBV10-3 and TRBJ1-2, with 7 bases aligning to TRBD1. CDR3 length equals 17 residues. Germline V gene data show CDR1 as ENHRY and CDR2 as SYGVKD. V shed 5 bases, J shed 0 bases, and the junction held 12 bases outside the gene matches. CDR3 protein: CAISSRTGQLSNYGYTF. CDR3 bases: TGTGCCATCAGTTCCCGGACAGGTCAACTTTCTAACTATGGCTACACCTTC.

In this sample, this clonotype turned up once. V gene TRBV12-3 or TRBV12-4 combines with J gene TRBJ1-2; 8 positions match TRBD1. Unmatched junction bases numbered 6, after V lost 6 bases and J lost 0 bases. The CDR3 is made up of 15 amino acids. CDR3 residues: CASRPGQGANYGYTF. The CDR3 bases are TGTGCCAGCAGACCTGGACAGGGTGCTAACTATGGCTACACCTTC.

This clonotype has just a few counts. V gene TRBV6-2 or TRBV6-3 combines with J gene TRBJ2-2, with D tentatively TRBD2 (5 bases). The CDR3 contains 15 residues. Trimming took off 5 bases at V and 7 bases at J, with 17 bases between the two ends. Per germline, CDR1 MNHEY and CDR2 SVGEGT. CDR3 in amino acids: CASSGSLVAGGELFF. In DNA, the CDR3 is TGTGCCAGCAGTGGCTCCTTAGTGGCGGGCGGGGAGCTGTTTTTT.

This clonotype was seen many times. This chain uses TRBV29-1 with TRBJ1-2; the match to TRBD1 covers 9 bases. Trimming removed 2 bases from V and 8 bases from J; junction bases left unmatched: 15. Germline V gene lookup returns CDR1 SQVTM and CDR2 ANQGSEA. CDR3 length: 16 amino acids. The CDR3 protein is CSVEPSTGDRDNGYTF. The CDR3 DNA reads as TGCAGCGTTGAACCCTCCACGGGGGACAGGGACAACGGCTACACCTTC.

The chain employs TRBV6-5 and TRBJ1-2; 11 bases match TRBD1. The CDR3 sequence is 17 residues long. Germline V gives CDR1 MNHEY, CDR2 SVGAGI. Trimming took 2 bases from V and 4 from J; bases not matched to a gene: 9. CDR3 DNA: TGTGCCAGCAGTTACCCCTTCTCCGGGACAGGGGGCTATGGCTACACCTTC. It encodes CASSYPFSGTGGYGYTF.

This clonotype has a single count. CDR3 sequence reads: CAGLKDVLMNTEAFF. The CDR3, as DNA: TGTGCCGGCCTGAAGGACGTATTGATGAACACTGAAGCTTTCTTT. The chain is built from TRBV2 and TRBJ1-1; D is uncertain. CDR3 length: 15 residues. From germline, CDR1 is SNHLY and CDR2 FYNNEI. The V end was cut by 11 bases, the J end by 0 bases, with 19 bases between.

The J gene is TRBJ2-2, the V gene TRBV7-2; D remains ambiguous. The V gene's germline CDR1 is SGHTA and CDR2 FQGNSA. CDR3 length: 12 amino acids. Trimming cost V 5 bases and J 5 bases, with 6 bases left between them. The CDR3 protein is CASSPWTGELFF. CDR3 bases: TGTGCCAGCAGCCCTTGGACCGGGGAGCTGTTTTTT. The variable domain in full, with the rest retrieved from reference TRBV7-2 and TRBJ2-2, is GAGVSQSPSNKVTEKGKDVELRCDPISGHTALYWYRQSLGQGLEFLIYFQGNSAPDKSGLPSDRFSAERTGGSVSTLTIQRTQQEDSAVYLCASSPWTGELFFGEGSRLTVL.

This clonotype was picked up a small number of times. This chain links TRBV10-3 with TRBJ1-6; maybe TRBD1 (5 bases). This CDR3 is built from 16 residues. The germline V gene encodes CDR1 ENHRY and CDR2 SYGVKD. V gave up 2 bases and J gave up 3 bases, with 11 bases separating them. Written as DNA, the CDR3 is TGTGCCATCAGTGAGCTTTCGACAGACTATAATTCACCCCTCCACTTT. Translating gives CAISELSTDYNSPLHF.

This clonotype has ten or more counts. The chain recombines TRBV7-9 with TRBJ1-2; 8 bases align to TRBD1. CDR3 size: 13 residues. CDR1 is SEHNR and CDR2 is FQNEAQ in the germline V gene (reference sequence). The trim removed 8 bases at V and 2 bases at J, leaving 4 bases unmatched. In DNA, the CDR3 is TGTGCCAGCTTACGGACAGGGAACTATGGCTACACCTTC. It is translated as CASLRTGNYGYTF.

The chain joins TRBV2 to TRBJ2-3, with D tentatively TRBD2 (7 bases). The germline V and J ends were trimmed by 5 bases and 2 bases, with 14 bases remaining between them. Germline V gene data show CDR1 as SNHLY and CDR2 as FYNNEI. The CDR3 extends over 15 amino acids. CDR3 DNA sequence: TGTGCCAGCAGTAGGAGGGGGGGAAACACAGATACGCAGTATTTT. Residues: CASSRRGGNTDTQYF.

This clonotype was recorded a few times. V is TRBV20-1 and J is TRBJ1-2, with 7 bases aligning to TRBD1. The germline gives CDR1 DFQATT, CDR2 SNEGSKA (reference sequence). The CDR3 has 14 residues. V dropped 8 bases and J dropped 3; count of bases not matched to a gene: 12. CDR3 bases: TGCAGTCTAGACAGGGTTGGGAAGGACTATGGCTACACCTTC. It translates to CSLDRVGKDYGYTF.

This clonotype has just one count. This clone may be a read error of a much larger clone one base away. The chain carries TRBV6-1 and TRBJ2-1, with TRBD1 matching over 9 bases. The CDR3 runs to 16 residues. Germline loops: CDR1 MNHNS, CDR2 SASEGT. This CDR3 is CASSGPSGTGSHERFF. DNA of the CDR3: TGTGCCAGCAGTGGCCCTTCCGGGACAGGGAGTCATGAGCGGTTCTTC.

This clonotype was seen ten or more times. The rearrangement links TRBV5-6 to TRBJ2-7; possibly TRBD1 or TRBD2 for D (5 bases each). Germline V gene sequence: CDR1 SGHDT, CDR2 YYEEEE. The ends were cut back, 7 bases at V and 6 bases at J, with 11 bases in the middle. The CDR3 has 11 amino acids. CDR3 sequence: CASHGGGEQYF. The DNA for the CDR3 is TGTGCCAGCCATGGTGGGGGCGAGCAGTACTTC. Filled out from reference TRBV5-6 and TRBJ2-7, the complete variable domain reads DAGVTQSPTHLIKTRGQQVTLRCSPKSGHDTVSWYQQALGQGPQFIFQYYEEEERQRGNFPDRFSGHQFPNYSSELNVNALLLGDSALYLCASHGGGEQYFGPGTRLTVT.

This clonotype was observed at least ten times. The genes are TRBV5-1 and TRBJ2-7; 7 bases map to TRBD1. The CDR3 contains 15 residues. CDR1 is SGHRS, CDR2 YFSETQ, per germline. V lost 0 bases to trimming and J lost 2 bases; unmatched junction nucleotides: 5. CDR3 residues: CASSLGTGTAYEQYF. The CDR3 DNA reads TGCGCCAGCAGCTTGGGTACCGGGACAGCCTACGAGCAGTACTTC. The complete variable domain, with remaining parts taken from reference TRBV5-1 and TRBJ2-7, reads KAGVTQTPRYLIKTRGQQVTLSCSPISGHRSVSWYQQTPGQGLQFLFEYFSETQRNKGNFPGRFSGRQFSNSRSEMNVSTLELGDSALYLCASSLGTGTAYEQYFGPGTRLTVT.

V gene TRBV19 combines with J gene TRBJ2-1, with 11 bases aligning to TRBD1. V shed 10 bases, J shed 6 bases, and the junction held 5 bases outside the gene matches. CDR1 is LNHDA, CDR2 SQIVND, per germline (reference sequence). The CDR3 covers 13 residues. CDR3 sequence: CAIGQGAINEQFF. The CDR3 nucleotides read TGTGCCATCGGACAGGGGGCAATCAATGAGCAGTTCTTC.

The chain links TRBV6-2 or TRBV6-3 to TRBJ2-1; TRBD2 is a possible D gene (7 bases). V lost 5 bases, J lost 9 bases, and 23 bases lay in between. CDR1 is MNHEY and CDR2 is SVGEGT in the germline V gene. The CDR3 totals 16 residues. For the CDR3, the DNA is TGTGCCAGCAGTCCCCGCGGCCGGGGGGCCAGTAGTGAGCAGTTCTTC. It yields the protein CASSPRGRGASSEQFF.

At least ten counts were recorded for this clonotype. The chain recombines TRBV6-1 with TRBJ1-5; 8 positions agree with TRBD1. V shed 2 bases and J 7 bases; nucleotides not matched to a gene: 10. Germline V CDR1 and CDR2: MNHNS, SASEGT. The CDR3 runs 16 residues. CDR3 nucleotides: TGTGCCAGCAGTGAAATCGGCAGGGGGCTACGACAGCCCCAGCATTTT. Translation: CASSEIGRGLRQPQHF.